The 29 T cell receptor beta chains below were found in one sample sequenced in a study of OX40 agonist ivuxolimab in advanced cancers. Some clones are missing from TCRdb's copy, which holds only in-frame ones; the method was immunoSEQ multiplex PCR. The sample carries about 70,000 clones, approximately 78% recorded once. This material consisted of CD4+ or CD8+ T cells sorted from blood, taken in a trial of the OX40 agonist ivuxolimab. The receptor set was obtained from an adult with an advanced solid tumor such as melanoma, head and neck, liver or kidney cancer.

V and J are TRBV29-1 and TRBJ1-2, with D possibly being TRBD1 (5 bases). V dropped 1 base and J dropped 2 bases, with 11 bases sitting between them. The CDR3 is 14 residues long. CDR1 is SQVTM and CDR2 is ANQGSEA in the germline V gene. The CDR3 DNA is TGCAGCGTTGAAGTGGCAGGGTCGAACTATGGCTACACCTTC. Protein: CSVEVAGSNYGYTF.

CDR3 DNA sequence: TGTGCCAGCAGTTTATCAGCGAACACCGGGGAGCTGTTTTTT. Residues: CASSLSANTGELFF. V and J are TRBV28 and TRBJ2-2; D call uncertain. This CDR3 contains 14 residues. The V gene lost 1 base and the J gene lost 0 bases, with 3 bases spanning the gap. Looked up from germline, CDR1 is MDHEN and CDR2 is SYDVKM.

This chain's CDR3 is CASSQERLLAGADTQYF. Here the CDR3 DNA reads TGTGCCAGCAGCCAAGAAAGGCTCCTAGCGGGGGCCGATACGCAGTATTTT. This rearrangement joins TRBV4-2 to TRBJ2-3; 10 nucleotides match TRBD2. Germline-derived CDR1 and CDR2 are LGHNA and YNFKEQ. The CDR3 totals 17 residues. Unmatched junction bases numbered 9, after V lost 0 bases and J lost 6 bases.

The gene calls are TRBV6-5 and TRBJ2-3; the D call may be TRBD1 or TRBD2 (5 bases each). Germline CDR1 reads MNHEY; CDR2 reads SVGAGI. There are 15 residues in the CDR3. Trimming took 4 bases from V and 4 from J, leaving 15 bases between them. CDR3 DNA: TGTGCCAGCAGTTCCCCTGGGACCTGGGCAGATACGCAGTATTTT. Translating it yields CASSSPGTWADTQYF.

V gene TRBV29-1 combines with J gene TRBJ1-1, with 9 bases aligning to TRBD1. The CDR3 spans 13 residues. J was trimmed by 6 bases and V by 0 bases; bases with no gene match: 2. Germline CDR1 SQVTM, CDR2 ANQGSEA. The DNA for the CDR3 is TGCAGCGTTGAAGAGGACAGGGGCTCTGAAGCTTTCTTT. It yields the protein CSVEEDRGSEAFF.

The CDR3 bases are TGTGCCAGCAGCTTCATGAACGGGGAGCTGTTTTTT. This gives the protein CASSFMNGELFF. V gene TRBV7-3 combines with J gene TRBJ2-2; D is uncertain. This CDR3 has 12 residues. V lost 3 bases and J 7 bases, leaving 6 bases between the germline ends. CDR1 is SGHTA, CDR2 FQGTGA, per germline.

The chain links TRBV7-2 to TRBJ2-1; D not resolved. CDR1 and CDR2 (germline): SGHTA, FQGNSA. The CDR3 runs to 14 residues. Trimming removed 2 bases at V and 7 bases at J, with 12 bases between. The CDR3 here is CASSLRSSGNEQFF. CDR3 DNA sequence: TGTGCCAGCAGCTTAAGATCGTCAGGAAATGAGCAGTTCTTC.

This clone was detected only once. The V and J genes are TRBV7-2 and TRBJ2-3; a weak D match, TRBD2 (5 bases). Germline V gene lookup returns CDR1 SGHTA and CDR2 FQGNSA. Trimming took off 5 bases at V and 3 bases at J, with 24 bases between the two ends. This CDR3 region has 18 residues. CDR3 protein: CASSPSYGIAVGTDTQYF. CDR3 nucleotide sequence: TGTGCCAGCAGCCCTTCATACGGGATCGCGGTCGGAACAGATACGCAGTATTTT.

The V and J genes are TRBV7-9 and TRBJ2-7; D is possibly TRBD1 (5 bases). The V end was cut by 5 bases, the J end by 0 bases, with 11 bases between. CDR1 and CDR2 from the germline V gene are SEHNR and FQNEAQ (reference sequence). CDR3 length equals 14 residues. The CDR3 region has the DNA TGTGCCAGCAGCCTAGACAGACTCTCCTACGAGCAGTACGTC. Its protein product is CASSLDRLSYEQYV.

CDR3 in DNA: TGTGCCAGCAGAGGAGATTACAGGGTGGCTAACTATGGCTACACCTTC. Its protein product is CASRGDYRVANYGYTF. The V gene is TRBV2, the J gene TRBJ1-2; possibly TRBD1 for D (6 bases). Germline CDR1 and CDR2: SNHLY and FYNNEI. The CDR3 is 16 amino acids. V lost 6 bases, J lost 0 bases, and 17 bases lay in between.

As DNA, the CDR3 is TGTGCCAGCTCACCCGGGGACAGACAAGAGACCCAGTACTTC. It yields the protein CASSPGDRQETQYF. The chain uses TRBV18 and TRBJ2-5, with TRBD1 identical over 7 bases. Trimming at V came to 3 bases and at J to 2 bases, leaving 3 bases not matched to a gene. Germline CDR1 and CDR2: KGHSH and LQKENI. This CDR3 region has 14 residues.

The rearrangement joins TRBV7-9 to TRBJ2-5; D gene unclear. CDR1 is SEHNR and CDR2 is FQNEAQ in the germline V gene (reference sequence). Trimming pared 11 bases from V and 3 bases from J, leaving 4 bases between. CDR3 length equals 9 residues. CDR3 sequence reads: CAPEETQYF. In nucleotides, the CDR3 is TGTGCCCCCGAAGAGACCCAGTACTTC.

The V call is TRBV18, the J call TRBJ2-3; perhaps TRBD1 as D (6 bases). Germline CDR1 KGHSH, CDR2 LQKENI. Deletions cut 6 bases from V and 3 bases from J, with 16 bases between. The CDR3 has 15 amino acids. CDR3 amino acids: CASSRNLGQTDTQYF. As DNA, the CDR3 is TGTGCCAGCTCCCGGAACCTAGGACAGACAGATACGCAGTATTTT.

This chain joins TRBV28 and TRBJ1-5, with TRBD1 identical over 7 bases. Losses at the gene ends were 7 bases for V and 0 bases for J; bases not matched to a gene: 6. The CDR3 runs to 15 residues. CDR1 is MDHEN, CDR2 SYDVKM, per germline. Here the CDR3 DNA reads TGTGCCAGCAACGCTTACAGGGGTAGCAATCAGCCCCAGCATTTT. Its translation: CASNAYRGSNQPQHF. The entire variable domain, with the rest obtained from reference TRBV28 and TRBJ1-5, is as follows: DVKVTQSSRYLVKRTGEKVFLECVQDMDHENMFWYRQDPGLGLRLIYFSYDVKMKEKGDIPEGYSVSREKKERFSLILESASTNQTSMYLCASNAYRGSNQPQHFGDGTRLSIL.

DNA for the CDR3: TGTGCCAGCAGTGAGGGGGCGCGAAACACTGAAGCTTTCTTT. It codes for CASSEGARNTEAFF. This chain connects TRBV28 to TRBJ1-1; 7 nucleotides agree with TRBD1. CDR1 is MDHEN and CDR2 is SYDVKM in the germline V gene. The trim removed 5 bases at V and 2 bases at J, leaving 5 bases unmatched. The CDR3 consists of 14 residues.

V is TRBV12-5 and J is TRBJ2-5, with 8 bases matching TRBD2. Trimming removed 3 bases from V and 4 bases from J; junction bases left unmatched: 7. This CDR3 has 15 residues. The V gene's germline CDR1 is LGHNT and CDR2 FRNRAP. The CDR3: CASGLVVREGETQYF. CDR3 nucleotides: TGTGCTAGTGGTTTAGTCGTACGGGAGGGAGAGACCCAGTACTTC.

The rearrangement joins TRBV7-2 to TRBJ1-6; D is uncertain. Germline values: CDR1 SGHTA, CDR2 FQGNSA. CDR3 length: 14 residues. The ends were cut back, 6 bases at V and 9 bases at J, with 15 bases in the middle. CDR3 in amino acids: CASSSRFDGSPLHF. CDR3 sequence (DNA): TGTGCCAGCAGTAGCCGATTCGACGGTTCACCCCTCCACTTT.

The chain uses TRBV7-2 and TRBJ2-3; a weak D match, TRBD2 (5 bases). V lost 3 bases to trimming and J lost 4 bases, with 11 bases between them. The CDR3 consists of 14 residues. The germline gives CDR1 SGHTA, CDR2 FQGNSA. The CDR3 protein is CASSLRLAPDTQYF. Written as DNA, the CDR3 is TGTGCCAGCAGCTTGAGGCTAGCCCCAGATACGCAGTATTTT.

DNA of the CDR3: TGTGCCAGCAGCCAGGCTCTTAATGAAAAACTGTTTTTT. Protein: CASSQALNEKLFF. The chain links TRBV5-4 to TRBJ1-4, with D hard to call. From germline, CDR1 is SGHNT and CDR2 YYREEE (reference sequence). With 4 bases removed from V and 4 bases from J, the gap between germline ends came to 8 bases. The CDR3 consists of 13 residues.

The chain uses TRBV6-1 and TRBJ2-3; 11 nucleotides agree with TRBD1. This CDR3 has 15 amino acids. In germline, CDR1 is MNHNS, CDR2 SASEGT. V shed 6 bases, J shed 3 bases, and the junction held 5 bases outside the gene matches. This CDR3 is CASRRGQGATDTQYF. CDR3 coding DNA: TGTGCCAGCAGACGTGGACAGGGGGCGACAGATACGCAGTATTTT.

This chain links TRBV5-1 with TRBJ1-4, with D hard to call. This CDR3 is 15 amino acids long. Germline V gives CDR1 SGHRS, CDR2 YFSETQ. V was trimmed by 0 bases and J by 0 bases, leaving 6 bases between them. The CDR3 reads CASSLGSSTNEKLFF. The CDR3 DNA reads as TGCGCCAGCAGCTTGGGGTCGTCAACTAATGAAAAACTGTTTTTT.

The V gene is TRBV6-5, the J gene TRBJ2-1; D is possibly TRBD1 or TRBD2 (5 bases each). CDR1 MNHEY and CDR2 SVGAGI come from the germline V gene. The CDR3 has 13 amino acids. V was cut by 8 bases and J by 4 bases, with 12 bases left in between. The CDR3 protein is CASVGPQYNEQFF. The CDR3 region has the DNA TGTGCCAGCGTGGGACCGCAATACAATGAGCAGTTCTTC.

The genes are TRBV5-1 and TRBJ2-2; D perhaps matches TRBD1 (6 bases). There are 17 residues in the CDR3. V was trimmed by 0 bases and J by 1 base, leaving 13 bases between them. The V gene's germline CDR1 is SGHRS and CDR2 YFSETQ. The CDR3 DNA reads TGCGCCAGCAGCTTGGACAGGGTATATAAGAACACCGGGGAGCTGTTTTTT. The encoded protein is CASSLDRVYKNTGELFF.

This chain connects TRBV10-2 to TRBJ2-2, with a tentative D call TRBD1 (5 bases). Per the germline V gene, CDR1 is WSHSY and CDR2 is SAAADI. The CDR3 extends over 14 amino acids. V lost 3 bases and J lost 6, with 11 bases in between. CDR3 DNA sequence: TGCGCCAGCAGTGATCGCAGGGCGGCCGGGGAGCTGTTTTTT. It encodes CASSDRRAAGELFF.

This chain uses TRBV5-1 with TRBJ2-5, with D tentatively TRBD2 (5 bases). Trimming took off 3 bases at V and 7 bases at J, with 13 bases between the two ends. The CDR3 totals 13 residues. Germline-derived CDR1 and CDR2 are SGHRS and YFSETQ. The chain's CDR3 is CASSSSSGWTQYF. In nucleotides, the CDR3 is TGCGCCAGCAGCTCTTCCAGCGGATGGACCCAGTACTTC.

The chain is built from TRBV27 and TRBJ2-7; 7 bases match TRBD1. Germline V gives CDR1 MNHEY, CDR2 SMNVEV (reference sequence). The CDR3 extends over 14 amino acids. CDR3 DNA: TGTGCCAGCAGTTTAAGTATGGGGACAGCAACTCCCTCTGTC. Its translation is CASSLSMGTATPSV.

This rearrangement joins TRBV5-1 to TRBJ1-6, with D uncertain. Trimming pared 0 bases from V and 15 bases from J, leaving 13 bases between. The CDR3 length is 13 residues. Germline V gene sequence: CDR1 SGHRS, CDR2 YFSETQ. CDR3 coding DNA: TGCGCCAGCAGCTTGGATTCCCGTAACGGCCTCCACTTT. This gives the protein CASSLDSRNGLHF.

The chain joins TRBV29-1 to TRBJ2-7; tentative D call: TRBD2 (5 bases). The CDR3 has 14 amino acids. The V gene lost 4 bases and the J gene lost 1 base, with 14 bases spanning the gap. The V gene's germline CDR1 is SQVTM and CDR2 ANQGSEA. CDR3 in amino acids: CSVGTAASSYEQYF. The CDR3, as DNA: TGCAGCGTTGGGACTGCGGCCAGTTCCTACGAGCAGTACTTC.

The V gene is TRBV7-7, the J gene TRBJ1-1; D is ambiguous. Germline assignment: CDR1 SSHAT and CDR2 FNYEAQ (reference sequence). This CDR3 region has 13 residues. The V gene lost 3 bases and the J gene lost 0 bases, with 5 bases spanning the gap. This CDR3 is CASSFNMNTEAFF. DNA for the CDR3: TGTGCCAGCAGCTTCAACATGAACACTGAAGCTTTCTTT.